The TCR beta chain described here comes from a study of blood T cells in healthy people across ages. Across the whole study: Capture via template switching afforded approximately one barcoded beta molecule per two T cells.

The sample holds a few counts of this clonotype. Combining a sample-barcoded 5' primer with a J-beta primer mix, a second PCR ran for roughly 7 to 12 cycles. TCRdb reprocessed the 5' RACE reads with MiXCR, giving one entry per CDR3 protein. The table records around 690,000 distinct CDR3 sequences, roughly 53% of them present only once. Germline V gives CDR1 SGHAT, CDR2 FQNNGV. Germline trimming cut 8 bases from V and 7 bases from J; bases unmatched to any gene: 11. The CDR3 length is 14 residues. The rearrangement uses TRBV11-2 and TRBJ2-1; 7 nucleotides match TRBD1. Sequenced material: blood. The source is a man in his fifties or sixties in good health. The CDR3 region has the DNA TGTGCCAGCCAGCTACAGGGGAGAGGGAATGAGCAGTTCTTC. This gives the protein CASQLQGRGNEQFF.